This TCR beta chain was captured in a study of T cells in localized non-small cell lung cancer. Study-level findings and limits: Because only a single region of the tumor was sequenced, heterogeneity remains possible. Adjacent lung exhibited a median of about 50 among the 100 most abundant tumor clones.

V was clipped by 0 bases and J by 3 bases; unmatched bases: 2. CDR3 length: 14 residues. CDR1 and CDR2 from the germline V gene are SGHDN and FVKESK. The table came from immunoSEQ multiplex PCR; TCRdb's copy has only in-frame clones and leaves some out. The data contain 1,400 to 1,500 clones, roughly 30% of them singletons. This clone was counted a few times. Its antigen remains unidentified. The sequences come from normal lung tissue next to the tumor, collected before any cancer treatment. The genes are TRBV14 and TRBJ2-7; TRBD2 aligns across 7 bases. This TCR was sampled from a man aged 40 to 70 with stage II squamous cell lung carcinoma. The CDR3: CASSQDLADYEQYF. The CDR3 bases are TGTGCCAGCAGCCAAGATCTAGCGGACTACGAGCAGTACTTC. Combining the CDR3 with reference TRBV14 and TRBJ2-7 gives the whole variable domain EAGVTQFPSHSVIEKGQTVTLRCDPISGHDNLYWYRRVMGKEIKFLLHFVKESKQDESGMPNNRFLAERTGGTYSTLKVQPAELEDSGVYFCASSQDLADYEQYFGPGTRLTVT.